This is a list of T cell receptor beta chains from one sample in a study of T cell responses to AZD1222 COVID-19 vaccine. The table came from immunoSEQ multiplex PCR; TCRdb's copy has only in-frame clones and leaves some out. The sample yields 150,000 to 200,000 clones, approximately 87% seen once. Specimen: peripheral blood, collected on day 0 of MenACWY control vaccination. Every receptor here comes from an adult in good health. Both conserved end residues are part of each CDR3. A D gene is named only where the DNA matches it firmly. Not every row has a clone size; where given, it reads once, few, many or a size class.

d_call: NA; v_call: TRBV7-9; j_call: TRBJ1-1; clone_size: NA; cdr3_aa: CASSSSTLTEAFF; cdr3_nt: TGTGCCAGCAGCTCCTCAACGTTGACTGAAGCTTTCTTT
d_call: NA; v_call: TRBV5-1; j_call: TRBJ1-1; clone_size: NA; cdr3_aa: CASSLEGGTEAFF; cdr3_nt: TGCGCCAGCAGCTTGGAGGGGGGGACTGAAGCTTTCTTT
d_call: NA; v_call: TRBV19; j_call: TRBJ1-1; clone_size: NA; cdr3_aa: CASSIAGGAPKAFF; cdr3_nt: TGTGCCAGTAGTATAGCCGGCGGGGCGCCTAAAGCTTTCTTT
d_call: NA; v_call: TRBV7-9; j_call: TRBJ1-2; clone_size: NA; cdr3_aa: CASSLLPEREGYTF; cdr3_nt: TGTGCCAGCAGCTTACTTCCGGAGAGGGAAGGCTACACCTTC
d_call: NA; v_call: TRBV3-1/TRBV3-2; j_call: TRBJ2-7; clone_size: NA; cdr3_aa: CASSQDQQWDEQYF; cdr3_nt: TGTGCCAGCAGCCAAGATCAACAGTGGGACGAGCAGTACTTC
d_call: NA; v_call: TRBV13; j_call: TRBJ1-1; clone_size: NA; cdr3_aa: CASSQEGQNTEAFF; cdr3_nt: TGTGCCAGCAGCCAGGAGGGCCAAAACACTGAAGCTTTCTTT
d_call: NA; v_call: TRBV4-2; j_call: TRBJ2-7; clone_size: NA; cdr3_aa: CASSQAQESSYEQYF; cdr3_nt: TGTGCCAGCAGCCAAGCTCAGGAATCCTCCTACGAGCAGTACTTC
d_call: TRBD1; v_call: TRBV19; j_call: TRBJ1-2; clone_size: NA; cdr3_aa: CASSPLNPGGTGHYGYTF; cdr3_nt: TGTGCCAGTAGTCCACTCAATCCTGGGGGGACAGGACATTATGGCTACACCTTC
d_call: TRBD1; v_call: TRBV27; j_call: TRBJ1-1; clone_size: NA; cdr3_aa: CASSLWSRGGEAFF; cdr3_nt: TGTGCCAGCAGTTTATGGTCCAGGGGGGGTGAAGCTTTCTTT
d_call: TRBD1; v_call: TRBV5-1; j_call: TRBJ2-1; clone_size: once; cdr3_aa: CASSLGQGGAGEQFF; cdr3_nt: TGCGCCAGCAGCTTGGGACAGGGTGGGGCGGGTGAGCAGTTCTTC
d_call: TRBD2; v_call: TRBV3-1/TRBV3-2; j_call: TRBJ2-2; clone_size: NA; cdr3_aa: CASSPVAGFTGELFF; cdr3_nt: TGTGCCAGCAGCCCGGTAGCGGGTTTCACCGGGGAGCTGTTTTTT
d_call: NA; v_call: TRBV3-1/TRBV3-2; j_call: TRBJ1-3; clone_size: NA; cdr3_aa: CASSPRAGNTIYF; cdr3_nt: TGTGCCAGCAGCCCACGGGCCGGAAACACCATATATTTT
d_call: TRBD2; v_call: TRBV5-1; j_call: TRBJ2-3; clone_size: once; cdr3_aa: CASSLGASGFSTDTQYF; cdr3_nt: TGCGCCAGCAGCTTGGGAGCTAGCGGTTTTAGCACAGATACGCAGTATTTT
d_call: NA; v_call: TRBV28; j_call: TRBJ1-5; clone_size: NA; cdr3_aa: CASSPPMNSNQPQHF; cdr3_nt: TGTGCCAGCAGTCCCCCAATGAATAGCAATCAGCCCCAGCATTTT
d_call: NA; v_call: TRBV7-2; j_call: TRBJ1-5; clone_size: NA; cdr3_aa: CASSLAGKKGQPQHF; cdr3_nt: TGTGCCAGCAGCTTAGCGGGTAAAAAGGGACAGCCCCAGCATTTT
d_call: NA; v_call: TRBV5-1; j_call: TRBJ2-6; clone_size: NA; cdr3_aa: CASSLRQGKGAGANVLTF; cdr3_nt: TGCGCCAGCAGCTTGCGGCAGGGGAAGGGCGCTGGGGCCAACGTCCTGACTTTC
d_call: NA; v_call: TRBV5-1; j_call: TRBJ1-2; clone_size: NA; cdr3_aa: CASSDSGYGYTF; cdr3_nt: TGCGCCAGCAGTGACAGCGGCTATGGCTACACCTTC
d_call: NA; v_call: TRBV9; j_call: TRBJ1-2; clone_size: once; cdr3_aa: CASSVVGEGSSGYTF; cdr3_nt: TGTGCCAGCAGCGTAGTTGGGGAGGGGAGCTCTGGCTACACCTTC
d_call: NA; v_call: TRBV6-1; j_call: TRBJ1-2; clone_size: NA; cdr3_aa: CASSDYDGDKVYGYTF; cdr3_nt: TGTGCCAGCAGTGATTACGACGGGGACAAAGTCTATGGCTACACCTTC
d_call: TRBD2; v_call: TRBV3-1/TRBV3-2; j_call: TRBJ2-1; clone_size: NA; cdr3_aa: CASSQDRGLAGVSEQFF; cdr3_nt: TGTGCCAGCAGCCAAGATAGGGGACTAGCGGGAGTTAGTGAGCAGTTCTTC
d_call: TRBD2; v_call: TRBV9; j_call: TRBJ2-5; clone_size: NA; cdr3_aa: CASSSWEGGETQYF; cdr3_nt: TGTGCCAGCAGCTCATGGGAGGGCGGGGAGACCCAGTACTTC
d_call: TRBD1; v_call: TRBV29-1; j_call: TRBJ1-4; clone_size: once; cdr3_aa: CSVDATGLDLFF; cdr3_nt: TGCAGCGTTGACGCGACAGGGCTCGACCTGTTTTTT
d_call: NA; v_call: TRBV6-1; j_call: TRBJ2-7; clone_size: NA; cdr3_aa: CASSEFRAPSYEQYF; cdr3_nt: TGTGCCAGCAGTGAATTTAGGGCACCTTCCTACGAGCAGTACTTC
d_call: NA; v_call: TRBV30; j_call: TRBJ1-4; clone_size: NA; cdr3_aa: CASRVGEKLFF; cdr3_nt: TGTGCCTCCAGGGTGGGTGAAAAACTGTTTTTT
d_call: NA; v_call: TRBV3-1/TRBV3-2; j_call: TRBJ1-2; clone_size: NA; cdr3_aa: CASSQRGYGYTF; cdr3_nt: TGTGCCAGCAGCCAGCGAGGCTATGGCTACACCTTC
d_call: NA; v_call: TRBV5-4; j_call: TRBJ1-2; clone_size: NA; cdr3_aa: CASSSPKGNNYGYTF; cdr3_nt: TGTGCCAGCAGCTCGCCGAAGGGGAATAACTATGGCTACACCTTC
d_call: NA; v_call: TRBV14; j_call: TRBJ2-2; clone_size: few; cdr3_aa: CASSSRPGLQTGELFF; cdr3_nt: TGTGCCAGCAGCTCGCGACCGGGACTGCAAACCGGGGAGCTGTTTTTT
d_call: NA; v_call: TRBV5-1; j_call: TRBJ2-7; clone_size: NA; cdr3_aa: CASSLGDIRDEQYF; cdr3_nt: TGCGCCAGCAGCTTGGGGGACATAAGAGACGAGCAGTACTTC
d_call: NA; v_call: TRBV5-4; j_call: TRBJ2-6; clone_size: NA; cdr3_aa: CASSPRGANVLTF; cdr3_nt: TGTGCCAGCAGCCCACGAGGGGCCAACGTCCTGACTTTC
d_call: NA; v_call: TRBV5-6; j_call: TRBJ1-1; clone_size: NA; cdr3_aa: CASSLKPLIEAFF; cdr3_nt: TGTGCCAGCAGCTTGAAGCCCCTTATTGAAGCTTTCTTT
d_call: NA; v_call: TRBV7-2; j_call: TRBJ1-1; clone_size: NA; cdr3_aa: CASSLFAGGSSTEAFF; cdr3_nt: TGTGCCAGCAGCTTATTCGCGGGGGGCAGTAGCACTGAAGCTTTCTTT
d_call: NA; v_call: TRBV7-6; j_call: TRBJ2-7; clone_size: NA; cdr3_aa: CASSPTADLPPYEQYF; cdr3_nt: TGTGCCAGCAGCCCGACGGCGGACCTTCCACCCTACGAGCAGTACTTC
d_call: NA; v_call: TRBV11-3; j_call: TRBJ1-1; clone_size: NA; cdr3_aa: CASSLLANTEAFF; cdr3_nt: TGTGCCAGCAGCTTATTGGCGAACACTGAAGCTTTCTTT
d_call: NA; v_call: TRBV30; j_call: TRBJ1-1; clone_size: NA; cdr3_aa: CAWSVLGVSQGDAFF; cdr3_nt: TGTGCCTGGAGTGTATTGGGTGTGTCTCAGGGAGACGCTTTCTTT
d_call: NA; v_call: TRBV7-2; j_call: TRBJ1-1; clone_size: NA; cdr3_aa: CASSAPTENTEAFF; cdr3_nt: TGTGCCAGCAGCGCTCCGACGGAGAACACTGAAGCTTTCTTT
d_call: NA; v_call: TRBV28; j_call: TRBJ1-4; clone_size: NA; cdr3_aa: CASTGSANEKLFF; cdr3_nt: TGTGCCAGCACGGGATCGGCTAATGAAAAACTGTTTTTT
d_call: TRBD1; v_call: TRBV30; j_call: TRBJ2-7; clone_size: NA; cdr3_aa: CASGTGGSYEQYF; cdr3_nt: TGTGCCTCTGGGACAGGGGGGTCCTACGAGCAGTACTTC
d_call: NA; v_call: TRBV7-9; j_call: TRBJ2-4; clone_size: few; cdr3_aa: CASSRTGGSKNIQYF; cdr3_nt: TGTGCCAGCAGCCGAACCGGAGGGAGCAAAAACATTCAGTACTTC
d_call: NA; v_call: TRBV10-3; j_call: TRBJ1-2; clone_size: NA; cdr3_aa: CAISGGGTQPNYGYTF; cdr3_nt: TGTGCCATCAGTGGAGGGGGGACCCAGCCTAACTATGGCTACACCTTC
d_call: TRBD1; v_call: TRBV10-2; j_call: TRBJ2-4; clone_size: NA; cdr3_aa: CASSNDRGPKNIQYF; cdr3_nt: TGCGCCAGCAGTAACGACAGGGGGCCGAAAAACATTCAGTACTTC
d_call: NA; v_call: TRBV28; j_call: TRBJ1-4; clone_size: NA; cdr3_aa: CASSGPSGNNEKLFF; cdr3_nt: TGTGCCAGCAGTGGACCCTCGGGCAATAATGAAAAACTGTTTTTT